The clone carrying this T cell receptor beta chain is a singleton in its sample. Antigen unknown. The donors were healthy bone marrow donors. This sample stems from a study of cytomegalovirus exposure and HLA in healthy donors. General study findings and limits: A few of the chains that were CMV-associated were confirmed in vitro to be specific for CMV antigens. In a later analysis, common viral pathogens appeared linked to several of the most significant clusters.

Primers for the PCR totalled 60 Vbeta and 13 Jbeta. Libraries were prepared by immunoSEQ multiplex PCR; TCRdb keeps only in-frame clonotypes and omits some of them. The repertoire has roughly 130,000 clones, around 71% of them found once; the top ten carry 2.6%. This CDR3 region has 16 residues. The trim removed 6 bases at V and 0 bases at J, leaving 11 bases unmatched. Germline CDR1 SEHNR, CDR2 FQNEAQ (reference sequence). The chain couples TRBV7-9 to TRBJ2-7, with 7 bases lining up with TRBD2. The sequenced sample consisted of PBMCs. The TCR comes from a woman aged 55-70 years in good health and CMV-seropositive. CDR3 loop: CASRDTGTGGSYEQYF. In nucleotides, the CDR3 is TGTGCCAGCAGGGACACCGGGACGGGGGGCTCCTACGAGCAGTACTTC.